This T cell receptor beta chain was captured in a study of blood T cell repertoires in COVID-19 (dated by TCRdb to 2020 to 2022). Concerning the study at large: Samples from collaborators originated in the United States, Italy and Spain and spanned both the acute and convalescent phases of COVID-19. Subjects who had been exposed to COVID-19, were actively infected with it, or had recovered from it provided the deeply sampled blood TCRbeta repertoires that made up the dataset. The repertoires were released in a freely available public database meant as a resource for research on the immune response to SARS-CoV-2. The samples were drawn from two sources: the first 160 participants of the ongoing ImmuneRACE study, and fewer than 1,500 subjects contributed by 6 global collaborators. The prospective study material was composed of cDNA or gDNA derived from T cells, B-cell-depleted T cells, or PBMCs. Where available, HLA class I and class II types were obtained from metadata supplied by the sample provider rather than from assay-based typing. A de-identified subject ID, COVID-19 status, age in years and sex were almost always included in the sample metadata. The investigation overall reported the following: The quantity of clinical and demographic metadata differed by source and by participant and was supplied without curation.

The immunoSEQ Assay, a bias-controlled multiplex PCR, was used to amplify TCRbeta CDR3 regions from genomic DNA. As for how the authors treated the data: The number of nucleated cells in each sample was estimated by amplification of reference gene primers within the assay. Sequence reads were collapsed and filtered to measure the absolute abundance of every unique TCRbeta CDR3 rearrangement. For each sample, productive Simpson clonality was calculated as the square root of Simpson's diversity index over productive rearrangements. What TCRdb holds here is the immuneACCESS table cut down to in-frame rearrangements. Part of the clones is not present; checked against another copy, under half of the missing clones reflect an unresolved V gene, and the others are unexplained. That table supplies the V and J calls and clone size; D and trimming were determined from the DNA. In all, the sample holds 91,000 or so clones, and around nine tenths of those were seen once. The top ten clonotypes cover 3.9% of the sample.

The germline V gene provides CDR1 SNHLY and CDR2 FYNNEI. Trimming takes 6 bases off V and 7 bases off J; junction bases not matched to a gene: 8. The CDR3 numbers 14 residues from cysteine through phenylalanine. Only the CDR3 portion is preserved as DNA: 42 bases, with reading frame beginning at the first base. Turning to this clone: Its antigen is unknown. Within one base of it there is no much larger clone, and no base qualities were kept.

The collaborating institutions used their own protocols to collect whole blood in K2EDTA tubes. For TCRbeta analysis, collaborator samples were shipped as frozen whole blood, as isolated PBMCs, or as DNA extracted from either sample type. The clonotype comes from a woman aged 45-65 years in a cohort sampled during active COVID-19. The rearrangement joined TRBV2 to TRBJ1-5, and 8 bases in between align with TRBD1. The material sequenced was peripheral blood. The DNA sequence is TGTGCCAGCAGCGGACAGGGAATGAGACAGCCCCAGCATTTT. Its amino acids are CASSGQGMRQPQHF.